This entry is about one TCR beta chain. In the original processing: Reference gene primer amplification in the assay estimated nucleated cell counts. The repertoire was sequenced with immunoSEQ multiplex PCR; TCRdb's copy has only in-frame clones and lacks some. D and trimming come from the DNA, and the V and J calls and clone size come from that table. The profile shows under 250,000 clones, 86% of them singletons. This sample is drawn from a study of blood T cell repertoires in COVID-19. Overall study context: COVID-19 samples, acute and convalescent, were from the United States, Italy and Spain. PBMCs, B-cell-depleted T cells, or T cells were the source of the cDNA or gDNA that made up the material.

The sequenced sample was peripheral blood. This clonotype originated in a woman aged 55-69 years who had recovered from COVID-19.

CDR3 in DNA: TGTGCCAGCAGCGAGCGGGGGGGCCCGGAGACCCAGTACTTC. This encodes CASSERGGPETQYF. The V and J genes are TRBV27 and TRBJ2-5, with 10 bases identical to TRBD2. This CDR3 has 14 amino acids. CDR1 and CDR2 from the germline V gene are MNHEY and SMNVEV (reference sequence). With V trimmed by 6 bases and J by 5 bases, 6 bases remained unmatched.